A selection of T cell receptor beta chains follows, all from one sample in a study of T cell changes during pregnancy in multiple sclerosis. Libraries were prepared by immunoSEQ multiplex PCR; TCRdb keeps only in-frame clonotypes and omits some of them. Here the sample spans about 80,000 clones, about 91% being singletons. Sequencing was performed on peripheral blood, taken before pregnancy. The receptors stem from a female donor with multiple sclerosis, enrolled in a pregnancy study. The conserved cysteine and the conserved F or W are not part of the CDR3 here. Each record gives: J gene, V gene, clone size, CDR3 protein. Not all rows give a size; the values are once, few, many and, for expanded clones, a class.

>TRBJ1-2|TRBV27|.
ASSLWAASNYGYT
>TRBJ2-1|TRBV5-1|.
ASSLPGQFEDEQF
>TRBJ1-2|TRBV11-2|few
ASSPIGHRGRGYGYT
>TRBJ1-5|TRBV7-2|.
ASSLDRDSYQPQH
>TRBJ2-3|TRBV7-6|.
ASSTRGGFRDTQY
>TRBJ2-2|TRBV5-4|.
ASSLDGLGTGELF
>TRBJ1-1|TRBV6-5|.
ASKARGRNTEAF
>TRBJ2-3|TRBV9|.
ASSERQGATDTQY
>TRBJ1-2|TRBV7-4|.
ASSVGSYGYT
>TRBJ2-1|TRBV6-5|.
ASSYGSGSHNEQF
>TRBJ2-6|TRBV5-6|.
ASSAPGQPSSGANVLT
>TRBJ1-6|TRBV4-2|.
ASSQEGEDSPLH
>TRBJ2-3|TRBV7-9|.
ASSPPDRETDTQY
>TRBJ2-3|TRBV6-1|.
ASDPTSGAQY
>TRBJ1-5|TRBV4-1|once
ASSQVEYSNQPQH
>TRBJ2-3|TRBV7-9|.
ASSLVQVSDTQY
>TRBJ1-1|TRBV30|once
AWSPRGTGNTEAF
>TRBJ2-1|TRBV27|.
ASRQGKQLSYNEQF
>TRBJ2-5|TRBV5-1|.
ASSLGLAGGVQETQY
>TRBJ2-5|TRBV7-9|.
ASSLALITGEYETQY
>TRBJ1-4|TRBV19|.
ASSIDRGEKLF
>TRBJ1-6|TRBV5-4|once
ASLGQGNSPLH
>TRBJ1-2|TRBV6-5|.
ASSYRAGDGGYT